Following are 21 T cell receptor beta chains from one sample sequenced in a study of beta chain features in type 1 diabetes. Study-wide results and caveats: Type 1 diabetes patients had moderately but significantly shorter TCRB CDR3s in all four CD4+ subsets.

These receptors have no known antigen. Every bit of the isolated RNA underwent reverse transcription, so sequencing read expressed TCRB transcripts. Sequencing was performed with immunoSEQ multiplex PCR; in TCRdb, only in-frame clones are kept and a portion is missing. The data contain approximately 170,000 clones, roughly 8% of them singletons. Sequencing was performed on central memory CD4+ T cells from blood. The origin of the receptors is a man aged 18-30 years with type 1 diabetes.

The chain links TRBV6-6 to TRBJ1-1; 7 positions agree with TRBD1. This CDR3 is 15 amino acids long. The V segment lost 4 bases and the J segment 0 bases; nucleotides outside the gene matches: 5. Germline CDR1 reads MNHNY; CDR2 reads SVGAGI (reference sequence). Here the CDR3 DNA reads TGTGCCAGCAGTTCCCCGGGACAGCTGAACACTGAAGCTTTCTTT. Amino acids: CASSSPGQLNTEAFF.

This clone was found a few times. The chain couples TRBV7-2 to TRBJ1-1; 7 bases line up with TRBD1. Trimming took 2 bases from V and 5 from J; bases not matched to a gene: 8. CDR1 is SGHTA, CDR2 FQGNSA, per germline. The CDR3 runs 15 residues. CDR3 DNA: TGTGCCAGCAGCTTACGAGGGGGCTCGGGGACTGAAGCTTTCTTT. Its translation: CASSLRGGSGTEAFF.

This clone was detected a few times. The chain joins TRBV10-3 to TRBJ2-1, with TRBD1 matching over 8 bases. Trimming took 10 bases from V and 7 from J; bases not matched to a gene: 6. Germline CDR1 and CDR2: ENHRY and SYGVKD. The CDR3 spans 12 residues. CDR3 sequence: CANGQGMNEQFF. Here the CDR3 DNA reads TGTGCCAACGGACAGGGTATGAATGAGCAGTTCTTC.

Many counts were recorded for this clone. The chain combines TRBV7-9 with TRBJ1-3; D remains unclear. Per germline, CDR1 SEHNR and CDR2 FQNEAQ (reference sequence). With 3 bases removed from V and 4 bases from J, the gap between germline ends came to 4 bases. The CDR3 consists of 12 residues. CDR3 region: CASSLAGNTIYF. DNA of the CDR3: TGTGCCAGCAGCTTGGCCGGAAACACCATATATTTT.

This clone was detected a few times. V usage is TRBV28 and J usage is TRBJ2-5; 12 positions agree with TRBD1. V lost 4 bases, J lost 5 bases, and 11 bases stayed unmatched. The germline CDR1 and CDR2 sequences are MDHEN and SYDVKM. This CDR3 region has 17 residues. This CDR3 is CASSSYGTGGAPETQYF. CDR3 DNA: TGTGCCAGCAGTTCATACGGGACAGGGGGCGCCCCGGAGACCCAGTACTTC. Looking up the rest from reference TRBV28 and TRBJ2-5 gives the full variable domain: DVKVTQSSRYLVKRTGEKVFLECVQDMDHENMFWYRQDPGLGLRLIYFSYDVKMKEKGDIPEGYSVSREKKERFSLILESASTNQTSMYLCASSSYGTGGAPETQYFGPGTRLLVL.

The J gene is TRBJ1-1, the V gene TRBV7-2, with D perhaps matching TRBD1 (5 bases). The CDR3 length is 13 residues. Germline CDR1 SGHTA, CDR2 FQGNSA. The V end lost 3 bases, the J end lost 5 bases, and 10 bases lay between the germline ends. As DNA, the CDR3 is TGTGCCAGCAGCTTCGGGGGTCAAACTGAAGCTTTCTTT. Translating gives CASSFGGQTEAFF. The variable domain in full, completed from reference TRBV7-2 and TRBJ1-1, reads GAGVSQSPSNKVTEKGKDVELRCDPISGHTALYWYRQSLGQGLEFLIYFQGNSAPDKSGLPSDRFSAERTGGSVSTLTIQRTQQEDSAVYLCASSFGGQTEAFFGQGTRLTVV.

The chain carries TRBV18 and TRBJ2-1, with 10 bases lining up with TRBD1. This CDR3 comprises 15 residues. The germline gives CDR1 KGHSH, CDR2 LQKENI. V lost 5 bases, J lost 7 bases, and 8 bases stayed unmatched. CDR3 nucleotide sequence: TGTGCCAGCTCATCATGGGACAGGGGTAAAAATGAGCAGTTCTTC. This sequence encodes CASSSWDRGKNEQFF.

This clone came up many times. CDR3 bases: TGTGCCAGCAGTTACGAGGGATCCATATATTTT. It is translated as CASSYEGSIYF. This chain links TRBV6-5 with TRBJ1-3; D is ambiguous. V lost 2 bases to trimming and J lost 11 bases, with 7 bases between them. CDR1 MNHEY and CDR2 SVGAGI come from the germline V gene. The CDR3 loop spans 11 amino acids.

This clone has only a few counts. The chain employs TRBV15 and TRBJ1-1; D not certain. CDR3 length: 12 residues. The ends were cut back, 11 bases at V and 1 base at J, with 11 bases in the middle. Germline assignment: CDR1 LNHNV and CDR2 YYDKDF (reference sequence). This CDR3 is CAVTTGNTEAFF. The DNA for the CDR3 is TGTGCCGTTACCACGGGGAACACTGAAGCTTTCTTT.

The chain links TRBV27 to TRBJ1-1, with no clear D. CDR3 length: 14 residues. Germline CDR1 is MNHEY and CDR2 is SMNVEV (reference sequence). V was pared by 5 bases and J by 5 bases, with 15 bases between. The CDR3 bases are TGTGCCAGCAGTCCAAACGGTGGGGAGACTGAAGCTTTCTTT. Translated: CASSPNGGETEAFF.

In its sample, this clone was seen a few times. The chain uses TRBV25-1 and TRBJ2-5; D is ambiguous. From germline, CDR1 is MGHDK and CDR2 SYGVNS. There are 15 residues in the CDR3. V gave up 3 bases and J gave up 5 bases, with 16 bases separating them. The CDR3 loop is CASSDPTRVRETQYF. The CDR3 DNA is TGTGCCAGCAGTGACCCGACCCGGGTACGGGAGACCCAGTACTTC.

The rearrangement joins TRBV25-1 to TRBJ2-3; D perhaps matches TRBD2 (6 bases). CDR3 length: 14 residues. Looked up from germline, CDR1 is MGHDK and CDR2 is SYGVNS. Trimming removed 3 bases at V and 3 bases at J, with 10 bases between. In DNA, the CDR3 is TGTGCCAGCAGTGATTATGGGGGGACAGATACGCAGTATTTT. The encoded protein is CASSDYGGTDTQYF.

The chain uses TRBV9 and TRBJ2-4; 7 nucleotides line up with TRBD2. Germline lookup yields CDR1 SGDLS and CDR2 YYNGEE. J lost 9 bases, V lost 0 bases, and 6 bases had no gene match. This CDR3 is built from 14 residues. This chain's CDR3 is CASSVESGGSIQYF. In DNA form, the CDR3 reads TGTGCCAGCAGCGTAGAATCGGGGGGTAGCATTCAGTACTTC.

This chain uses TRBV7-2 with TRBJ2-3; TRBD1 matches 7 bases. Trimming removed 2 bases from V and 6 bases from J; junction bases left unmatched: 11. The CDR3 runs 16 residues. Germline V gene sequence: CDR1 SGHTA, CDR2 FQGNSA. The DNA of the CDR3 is TGTGCCAGCAGCTTAAGGGTCTCTACAGGGGCCGATACGCAGTATTTT. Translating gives CASSLRVSTGADTQYF.

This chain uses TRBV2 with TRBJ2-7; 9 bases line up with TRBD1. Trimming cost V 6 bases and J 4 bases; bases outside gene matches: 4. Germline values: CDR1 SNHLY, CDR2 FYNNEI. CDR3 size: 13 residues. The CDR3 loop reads CASSRDREYEQYF. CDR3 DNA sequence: TGTGCCAGCAGCCGGGACAGGGAGTACGAGCAGTACTTC.

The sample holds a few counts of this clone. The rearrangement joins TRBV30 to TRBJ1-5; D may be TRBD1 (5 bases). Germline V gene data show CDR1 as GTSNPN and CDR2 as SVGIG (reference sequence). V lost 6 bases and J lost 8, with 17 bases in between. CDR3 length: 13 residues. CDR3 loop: CACSTGGEKPQHF. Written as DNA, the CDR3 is TGTGCCTGTTCGACGGGGGGAGAGAAGCCCCAGCATTTT.

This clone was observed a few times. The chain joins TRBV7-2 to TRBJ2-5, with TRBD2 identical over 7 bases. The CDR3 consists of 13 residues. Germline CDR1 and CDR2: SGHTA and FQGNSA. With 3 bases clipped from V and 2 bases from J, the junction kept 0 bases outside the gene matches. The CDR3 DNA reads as TGTGCCAGCAGCTTTAGCGGGCAAGAGACCCAGTACTTC. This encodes CASSFSGQETQYF.

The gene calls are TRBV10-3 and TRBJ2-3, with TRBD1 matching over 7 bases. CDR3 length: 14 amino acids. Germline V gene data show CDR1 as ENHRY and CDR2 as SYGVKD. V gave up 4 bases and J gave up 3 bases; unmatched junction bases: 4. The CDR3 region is CAISGQQGTDTQYF. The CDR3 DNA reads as TGTGCCATCAGTGGGCAACAGGGGACAGATACGCAGTATTTT.

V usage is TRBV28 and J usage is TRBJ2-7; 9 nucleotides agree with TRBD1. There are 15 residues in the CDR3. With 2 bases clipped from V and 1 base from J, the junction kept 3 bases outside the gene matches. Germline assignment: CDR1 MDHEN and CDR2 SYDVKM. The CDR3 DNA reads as TGTGCCAGCAGTTTAGAGGGGACAGGGTCCTACGAGCAGTACTTC. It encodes CASSLEGTGSYEQYF. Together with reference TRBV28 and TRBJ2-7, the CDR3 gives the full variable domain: DVKVTQSSRYLVKRTGEKVFLECVQDMDHENMFWYRQDPGLGLRLIYFSYDVKMKEKGDIPEGYSVSREKKERFSLILESASTNQTSMYLCASSLEGTGSYEQYFGPGTRLTVT.

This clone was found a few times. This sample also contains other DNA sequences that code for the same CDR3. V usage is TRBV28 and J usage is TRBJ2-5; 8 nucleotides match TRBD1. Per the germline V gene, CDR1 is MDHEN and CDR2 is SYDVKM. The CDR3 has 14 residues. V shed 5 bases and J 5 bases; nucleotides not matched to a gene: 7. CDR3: CASSRDRGGETQYF. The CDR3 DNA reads TGTGCCAGCAGTCGCGACAGGGGTGGGGAGACCCAGTACTTC.

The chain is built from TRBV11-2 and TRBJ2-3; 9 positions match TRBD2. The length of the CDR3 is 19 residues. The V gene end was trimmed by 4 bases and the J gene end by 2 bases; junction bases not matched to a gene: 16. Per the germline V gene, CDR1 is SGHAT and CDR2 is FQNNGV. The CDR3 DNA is TGTGCCAGCAGCTACCGACTAGCGGACGAACGTCGCCTCACAGATACGCAGTATTTT. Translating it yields CASSYRLADERRLTDTQYF. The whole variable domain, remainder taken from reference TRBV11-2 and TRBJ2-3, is EAGVAQSPRYKIIEKRQSVAFWCNPISGHATLYWYQQILGQGPKLLIQFQNNGVVDDSQLPKDRFSAERLKGVDSTLKIQPAKLEDSAVYLCASSYRLADERRLTDTQYFGPGTRLTVL.